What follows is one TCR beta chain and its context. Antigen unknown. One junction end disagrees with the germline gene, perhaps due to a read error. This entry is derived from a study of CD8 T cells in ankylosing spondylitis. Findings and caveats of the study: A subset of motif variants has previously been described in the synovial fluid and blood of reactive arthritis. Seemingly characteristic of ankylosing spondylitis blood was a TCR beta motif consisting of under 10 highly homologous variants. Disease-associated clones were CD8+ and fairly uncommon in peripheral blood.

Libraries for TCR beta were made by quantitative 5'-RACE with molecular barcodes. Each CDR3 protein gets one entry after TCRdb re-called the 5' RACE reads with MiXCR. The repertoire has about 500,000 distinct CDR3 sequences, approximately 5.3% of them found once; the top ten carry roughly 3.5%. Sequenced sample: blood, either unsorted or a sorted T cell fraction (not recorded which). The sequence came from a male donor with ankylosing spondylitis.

This CDR3 reads CASSADLSYKEQFF. The CDR3 DNA is TGCGCCAGCAGCGCGGACCTCTCCTACAAGGAGCAGTTCTTC. The gene calls are TRBV5-1 and TRBJ2-1; D gene unclear. Germline values: CDR1 SGHRS, CDR2 YFSETQ. The CDR3 runs 14 residues.